The next 24 T cell receptor beta chains were all read from a single sample in a study of blood T cell repertoires in COVID-19. Profiling relied on immunoSEQ multiplex PCR, and the TCRdb table lists in-frame clones only, not all of them. The sample shows about 140,000 clones, about three quarters of them seen only once. The sample was PBMCs or T cells enriched from blood (not recorded which). These receptors all come from a woman in her forties or fifties who had recovered from COVID-19.

The V and J genes are TRBV7-2 and TRBJ2-7; possible D gene TRBD2, 6 bases. Between the trimmed V and J ends, which lost 4 bases and 5 bases, there was a span of 6 bases. The germline V gene encodes CDR1 SGHTA and CDR2 FQGNSA. The CDR3 has 11 amino acids. CDR3 sequence reads: CASSWRDEQYF. CDR3 sequence (DNA): TGTGCCAGCAGCTGGAGGGACGAGCAGTACTTC.

V and J are TRBV7-9 and TRBJ1-4; a weak D match, TRBD1 (5 bases). Trimming shortened V by 11 bases and J by 6 bases, and 19 bases separated the two germline ends. The CDR3 length is 14 residues. The germline CDR1 and CDR2 sequences are SEHNR and FQNEAQ (reference sequence). CDR3 residues: CASETASTDEKLFF. As DNA, the CDR3 is TGTGCCTCTGAGACAGCCTCTACGGATGAAAAACTGTTTTTT.

V and J are TRBV9 and TRBJ2-5; D perhaps matches TRBD2 (6 bases). The CDR3 loop spans 16 amino acids. Germline-derived CDR1 and CDR2 are SGDLS and YYNGEE. V shed 2 bases and J shed 0 bases, with 14 bases lying between them. The CDR3 protein is CASSVGVGGNQETQYF. CDR3 DNA: TGTGCCAGCAGCGTGGGGGTCGGGGGAAACCAAGAGACCCAGTACTTC. Full variable domain (remainder filled in from reference TRBV9 and TRBJ2-5): DSGVTQTPKHLITATGQRVTLRCSPRSGDLSVYWYQQSLDQGLQFLIQYYNGEERAKGNILERFSAQQFPDLHSELNLSSLELGDSALYFCASSVGVGGNQETQYFGPGTRLLVL.

CDR3 bases: TGCAGCGCTGACGGGGGGCGAGGTTTGTACACTGAAGCTTTCTTT. Translating it yields CSADGGRGLYTEAFF. The chain carries TRBV29-1 and TRBJ1-1, with a tentative D call TRBD1 (6 bases). The CDR3 contains 15 residues. Germline V gene data show CDR1 as SQVTM and CDR2 as ANQGSEA. With 7 bases removed from V and 3 bases from J, the gap between germline ends came to 21 bases.

As concerns this clone: Other DNA sequences of this sample code for an identical CDR3. CDR3 DNA sequence: TGTGCCAGCAGCTCCCACCGAGAGGATGGCTACACCTTC. Protein: CASSSHREDGYTF. This chain links TRBV3-1 (or the pseudogene TRBV3-2) with TRBJ1-2; no firm D call. Trimming shortened V by 5 bases and J by 6 bases, and 13 bases separated the two germline ends. The CDR3 extends over 13 amino acids. Germline loops: CDR1 LGHDT, CDR2 YNNKEL (reference sequence).

The rearrangement uses TRBV6-5 and TRBJ2-7, with D possibly matching TRBD1 (6 bases). CDR3 length: 11 amino acids. Trimming removed 7 bases from V and 4 bases from J, with 8 bases in between. Germline values: CDR1 MNHEY, CDR2 SVGAGI. The CDR3 bases are TGTGCCAGCACTAGGGGGTACGAGCAGTACTTC. Its translation is CASTRGYEQYF.

The chain combines TRBV2 with TRBJ2-2; TRBD1 might be the D (5 bases). Trimming cost V 5 bases and J 11 bases, with 21 bases left between them. The germline gives CDR1 SNHLY, CDR2 FYNNEI. This CDR3 spans 15 amino acids. This chain's CDR3 is CASSLDPGASNELFF. The CDR3 DNA reads as TGTGCCAGCAGTTTGGACCCTGGGGCCTCCAACGAGCTGTTTTTT.

This rearrangement joins TRBV11-3 to TRBJ2-2, with D possibly being TRBD2 (6 bases). V was clipped by 1 base and J by 5 bases, with 11 bases between them. From germline, CDR1 is SGHNT and CDR2 YENEEA. The CDR3 consists of 15 residues. The CDR3 DNA reads as TGTGCCAGCAGCTTAGGGGACTTACCGACCGGGGAGCTGTTTTTT. Translated: CASSLGDLPTGELFF. Combining the CDR3 with reference TRBV11-3 and TRBJ2-2 gives the whole variable domain EAGVVQSPRYKIIEKKQPVAFWCNPISGHNTLYWYLQNLGQGPELLIRYENEEAVDDSQLPKDRFSAERLKGVDSTLKIQPAELGDSAVYLCASSLGDLPTGELFFGEGSRLTVL.

The genes are TRBV5-5 and TRBJ1-3; 7 positions match TRBD1. Trimming removed 4 bases from V and 1 base from J; junction bases left unmatched: 11. Germline CDR1 and CDR2: SGHKS and YYEKEE (reference sequence). The CDR3 runs 17 residues. The CDR3 protein is CASSPRREGASGNTIYF. CDR3 DNA sequence: TGTGCCAGCAGCCCACGACGGGAGGGGGCGTCTGGAAACACCATATATTTT.

In its sample, this clone was seen a few times. The chain uses TRBV5-1 and TRBJ2-1, with D possibly TRBD1 on 6 matching bases. CDR3 length: 14 amino acids. The germline V gene has CDR1 SGHRS and CDR2 YFSETQ. The V end was cut by 1 base, the J end by 2 bases, with 7 bases between. DNA of the CDR3: TGCGCCAGCAGCTTGACAGGGACCTACAATGAGCAGTTCTTC. It is translated as CASSLTGTYNEQFF.

This clone was counted a few times. The V and J genes are TRBV10-1 and TRBJ2-3; 9 bases line up with TRBD2. J was trimmed by 5 bases and V by 3 bases; bases with no gene match: 6. The CDR3 totals 15 residues. Per germline, CDR1 WNHNN and CDR2 SYGVQD (reference sequence). CDR3 DNA: TGCGCCAGCAGTGATGTGCCTAGCGGGAAAGATACGCAGTATTTT. It is translated as CASSDVPSGKDTQYF.

The chain uses TRBV7-6 and TRBJ2-3; D is unresolved. Germline assignment: CDR1 SGHVS and CDR2 FNYEAQ. The CDR3 covers 10 residues. The V and J ends lost 3 bases and 8 bases respectively, with 3 bases between them. The CDR3 reads CASSLSTQYF. For the CDR3, the DNA is TGTGCCAGCAGCTTGAGTACGCAGTATTTT.

V usage is TRBV3-1 (or the pseudogene TRBV3-2) and J usage is TRBJ1-3; the D gene is possibly TRBD1 (5 bases). V was cut by 7 bases and J by 2 bases, with 9 bases left in between. The CDR3 consists of 13 residues. The germline CDR1 and CDR2 sequences are LGHDT and YNNKEL (reference sequence). The CDR3 protein is CASTQGAGNTIYF. CDR3 in DNA: TGTGCCAGCACCCAGGGCGCTGGAAACACCATATATTTT.

This clone was seen once. This chain links TRBV9 with TRBJ2-2, with TRBD2 matching 8 bases. Germline V lookup: CDR1 SGDLS, CDR2 YYNGEE. Trimming removed 3 bases from V and 0 bases from J; junction bases left unmatched: 1. CDR3 length: 15 residues. The CDR3 sequence: CASSEGLANTGELFF. In DNA form, the CDR3 reads TGTGCCAGCAGCGAGGGACTAGCGAACACCGGGGAGCTGTTTTTT.

The chain links TRBV27 to TRBJ1-1; a weak D match, TRBD1 (6 bases). The CDR3 contains 17 residues. Germline CDR1 and CDR2: MNHEY and SMNVEV (reference sequence). Trimming stripped 5 bases from V and 1 base from J, with 20 bases between. The CDR3 loop reads CASSSKIPGQENTEAFF. In nucleotides, the CDR3 is TGTGCCAGCAGTAGCAAGATACCGGGACAAGAGAACACTGAAGCTTTCTTT.

The chain recombines TRBV9 with TRBJ1-2; D perhaps matches TRBD1 (6 bases). The germline V gene encodes CDR1 SGDLS and CDR2 YYNGEE. This CDR3 contains 14 residues. Trimming cost V 0 bases and J 4 bases, with 10 bases left between them. The CDR3 region has the DNA TGTGCCAGCAGCGTAGGGGGGGGCAGCTATGGCTACACCTTC. Amino acids: CASSVGGGSYGYTF.

This clone came up a few times. This chain joins TRBV5-1 and TRBJ1-1; 7 bases match TRBD1. The CDR3 sequence is 14 residues long. Per germline, CDR1 SGHRS and CDR2 YFSETQ. V gave up 4 bases and J gave up 3 bases; unmatched junction bases: 6. CDR3 in amino acids: CASSNRGGYTEAFF. The CDR3 DNA follows: TGCGCCAGCAGCAACAGGGGCGGGTACACTGAAGCTTTCTTT.

The chain has TRBV11-3 and TRBJ1-1; tentatively, D is TRBD1 (5 bases). V dropped 1 base and J dropped 2 bases, with 8 bases sitting between them. Per germline, CDR1 SGHNT and CDR2 YENEEA. This CDR3 comprises 14 residues. The DNA of the CDR3 is TGTGCCAGCAGCTTAGCGGGGGTCAACACTGAAGCTTTCTTT. Protein sequence: CASSLAGVNTEAFF.

This clone was seen a few times. This rearrangement joins TRBV19 to TRBJ1-1; possibly TRBD1 for D (6 bases). This CDR3 has 15 amino acids. Trimming pared 3 bases from V and 4 bases from J, leaving 15 bases between. The germline V gene encodes CDR1 LNHDA and CDR2 SQIVND (reference sequence). The CDR3 DNA sequence: TGTGCCAGTAGTATCCTAGCAGGGGAGGGCACTGAAGCTTTCTTT. Protein product: CASSILAGEGTEAFF.

The chain joins TRBV28 to TRBJ2-3, with 10 bases lining up with TRBD2. This CDR3 spans 16 amino acids. V shed 2 bases and J 0 bases; nucleotides not matched to a gene: 2. Germline assignment: CDR1 MDHEN and CDR2 SYDVKM. The CDR3 coding sequence is TGTGCCAGCAGTTTAGGGACTAGCGCTAGCACAGATACGCAGTATTTT. Its translation is CASSLGTSASTDTQYF.

In this sample, this clone turned up once. The genes are TRBV18 and TRBJ1-5; 7 bases match TRBD1. Per the germline V gene, CDR1 is KGHSH and CDR2 is LQKENI. This CDR3 has 16 amino acids. V gave up 2 bases and J gave up 0 bases; unmatched junction bases: 4. CDR3 region: CASSPTGDHSNQPQHF. The CDR3 nucleotides read TGTGCCAGCTCACCAACAGGGGACCATAGCAATCAGCCCCAGCATTTT.

The V and J genes are TRBV5-1 and TRBJ1-1; no firm D call. Trimming removed 5 bases from V and 5 bases from J, with 13 bases in between. This CDR3 comprises 13 residues. The germline CDR1 and CDR2 sequences are SGHRS and YFSETQ. The CDR3 coding sequence is TGCGCCAGCAGATTAGCGCCGGGGACTGAAGCTTTCTTT. Protein product: CASRLAPGTEAFF.

Here the CDR3 reads CASSEGTGGFGNTIYF. DNA of the CDR3: TGTGCCAGCAGCGAGGGGACAGGGGGCTTTGGAAACACCATATATTTT. The V and J genes are TRBV5-4 and TRBJ1-3; 12 nucleotides agree with TRBD1. The CDR3 consists of 16 residues. The V gene end was trimmed by 4 bases and the J gene end by 3 bases; junction bases not matched to a gene: 5. Per the germline V gene, CDR1 is SGHNT and CDR2 is YYREEE (reference sequence).

V is TRBV29-1 and J is TRBJ1-1; tentative D call: TRBD1 (6 bases). Germline V gene lookup returns CDR1 SQVTM and CDR2 ANQGSEA. Trimming removed 6 bases from V and 10 bases from J, with 18 bases in between. The CDR3 has 12 residues. This CDR3 reads CSVRRGGRGAFF. The CDR3 coding sequence is TGCAGCGTCAGAAGGGGGGGGAGGGGAGCTTTCTTT. Full variable domain (rest looked up from reference TRBV29-1 and TRBJ1-1): SAVISQKPSRDICQRGTSLTIQCQVDSQVTMMFWYRQQPGQSLTLIATANQGSEATYESGFVIDKFPISRPNLTFSTLTVSNMSPEDSSIYLCSVRRGGRGAFFGQGTRLTVV.